This T cell receptor (beta chain) was found in a study of blood T cells in healthy people across ages. Sample-barcoded 5' priming and a J-beta primer mix drove a second PCR of 7 to 11 cycles. From the 5' RACE reads, TCRdb called clonotypes with MiXCR, one entry per CDR3 protein. Among a few hundred thousand distinct CDR3 sequences listed, approximately 25% were seen once. Study-level results: PBMCs went unsorted, and a conclusive naive versus antigen-experienced comparison was therefore prevented.

This CDR3 region has 14 residues. Germline CDR1 reads DFQATT; CDR2 reads SNEGSKA (reference sequence). V shed 5 bases, J shed 4 bases, and the junction held 9 bases outside the gene matches. To note about this clonotype: Its antigen is as yet unknown.

The clonotype comes from a woman aged 70-85 years in good health. The gene calls are TRBV20-1 and TRBJ1-1, with TRBD1 matching over 8 bases. The specimen sequenced was blood. DNA for the CDR3: TGCAGTGCTTTCCGGACAGGGTCCCCCACTGAAGCTTTCTTT. Encoded protein: CSAFRTGSPTEAFF.